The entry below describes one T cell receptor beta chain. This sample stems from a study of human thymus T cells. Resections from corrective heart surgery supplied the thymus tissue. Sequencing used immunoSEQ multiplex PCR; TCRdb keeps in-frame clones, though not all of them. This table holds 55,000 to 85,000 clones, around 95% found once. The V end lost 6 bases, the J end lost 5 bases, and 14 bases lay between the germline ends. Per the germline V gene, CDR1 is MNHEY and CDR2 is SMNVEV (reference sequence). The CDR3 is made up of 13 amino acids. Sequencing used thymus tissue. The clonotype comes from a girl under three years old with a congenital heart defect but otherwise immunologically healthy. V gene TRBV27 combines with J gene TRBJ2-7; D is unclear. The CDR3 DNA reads TGTGCCAGCAGCGCGAACGCTTATCACGAGCAGTACTTC. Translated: CASSANAYHEQYF.